The rows below give T cell receptor beta chains drawn from one sample of a study of lymphopenia after photon versus proton radiotherapy. TCRdb keeps only in-frame clones here, not all; method: immunoSEQ multiplex PCR. The repertoire holds fewer than 35,000 clones, with almost 90% as singletons. The sequencing here drew on peripheral blood, taken from a patient treated with photon-based radiotherapy. The receptors stem from a woman between 50 and 59 years old with pancreatic cancer. CDR3s include the opening cysteine and the closing phenylalanine or tryptophan. D genes are given only for firm matches. Only part of the rows carry a size: once, few, many, or a class if the clone is expanded.

j_gene	v_gene	d_gene	abundance	CDR3nt	CDR3aa
TRBJ2-2	TRBV7-7	-	-	TGTGCCAGCAGCTTGGGACGGGAAAGGGGGGAGCTGTTTTTT	CASSLGRERGELFF
TRBJ1-2	TRBV7-2	-	-	TGTGCCAGCAGCCTACCCGGACAGTACTATGGCTACACCTTC	CASSLPGQYYGYTF
TRBJ1-2	TRBV4-3	TRBD1	-	TGCGCCAGCAGCCAAGAGGTTACAGGGGGCGCAGGATATGGCTACACCTTC	CASSQEVTGGAGYGYTF
TRBJ2-7	TRBV6-1	-	once	TGTGCCAGCAGTGAAAATAGGGAGCAGTACTTC	CASSENREQYF
TRBJ2-5	TRBV2	-	-	TGTGCCAGCAGTGCGGGTTCATTATACCAAGAGACCCAGTACTTC	CASSAGSLYQETQYF
TRBJ2-6	TRBV19	TRBD1	once	TGTGCCAGCAAACAGGGGCTCATCAATCCGTCCTCTGGGGCCAACGTCCTGACTTTC	CASKQGLINPSSGANVLTF
TRBJ1-1	TRBV28	-	-	TGTGCCAGCAGTTCTAATCTCGTCAACACTGAAGCTTTCTTT	CASSSNLVNTEAFF
TRBJ2-1	TRBV19	TRBD2	-	TGTGCCAGTAGTACGACTAGCGGGCTCTACAATGAGCAGTTCTTC	CASSTTSGLYNEQFF
TRBJ2-5	TRBV5-4	-	-	TGTGCCAGCAGCAGCTCCTTAGCCGGGGAGACCCAGTACTTC	CASSSSLAGETQYF
TRBJ2-3	TRBV18	-	-	TGTGCCAGCTCACCACGACGGGAGTCAGATACGCAGTATTTT	CASSPRRESDTQYF
TRBJ1-4	TRBV28	TRBD1	-	TGTGCCAGCAGTCCTCAGACAGGGGGCCTCACTAATGAAAAACTGTTTTTT	CASSPQTGGLTNEKLFF
TRBJ1-1	TRBV7-9	-	-	TGTGCCAGCAGCTTACGAACGAACTTGAACACTGAAGCTTTCTTT	CASSLRTNLNTEAFF